The T cell receptor beta chain described here comes from a study of STAT5B mutations in CD4+ large granular lymphocyte leukemia. Study conclusions and caveats: Top patient clones used TRBV06 genes more often: 8/27 versus 2/35 in controls. Main leukemic clonotypes were patient-specific, but 20% to 25% appeared at low frequency elsewhere. Patient CD4-sorted repertoires stayed more clonal than healthy ones after leukemic-clone removal.

CDR3 length: 15 amino acids. This clone was observed a few times. Its antigen is still unknown. The data were produced by immunoSEQ multiplex PCR, yet TCRdb's version contains in-frame clones alone and is incomplete. The table shows fewer than 40,000 clones, with approximately 76% occurring only once. The chain recombines TRBV21-1 with TRBJ1-5. TRBV21-1 is a known pseudogene. Material: CD4+ T cells from blood buffy coats. The sequence derives from a human donor in good health. The CDR3 DNA is TGTGCCAACCTAAAGGAGGTCAAAAGCGACCAGCCCCAGCATTTT. This encodes CANLKEVKSDQPQHF.